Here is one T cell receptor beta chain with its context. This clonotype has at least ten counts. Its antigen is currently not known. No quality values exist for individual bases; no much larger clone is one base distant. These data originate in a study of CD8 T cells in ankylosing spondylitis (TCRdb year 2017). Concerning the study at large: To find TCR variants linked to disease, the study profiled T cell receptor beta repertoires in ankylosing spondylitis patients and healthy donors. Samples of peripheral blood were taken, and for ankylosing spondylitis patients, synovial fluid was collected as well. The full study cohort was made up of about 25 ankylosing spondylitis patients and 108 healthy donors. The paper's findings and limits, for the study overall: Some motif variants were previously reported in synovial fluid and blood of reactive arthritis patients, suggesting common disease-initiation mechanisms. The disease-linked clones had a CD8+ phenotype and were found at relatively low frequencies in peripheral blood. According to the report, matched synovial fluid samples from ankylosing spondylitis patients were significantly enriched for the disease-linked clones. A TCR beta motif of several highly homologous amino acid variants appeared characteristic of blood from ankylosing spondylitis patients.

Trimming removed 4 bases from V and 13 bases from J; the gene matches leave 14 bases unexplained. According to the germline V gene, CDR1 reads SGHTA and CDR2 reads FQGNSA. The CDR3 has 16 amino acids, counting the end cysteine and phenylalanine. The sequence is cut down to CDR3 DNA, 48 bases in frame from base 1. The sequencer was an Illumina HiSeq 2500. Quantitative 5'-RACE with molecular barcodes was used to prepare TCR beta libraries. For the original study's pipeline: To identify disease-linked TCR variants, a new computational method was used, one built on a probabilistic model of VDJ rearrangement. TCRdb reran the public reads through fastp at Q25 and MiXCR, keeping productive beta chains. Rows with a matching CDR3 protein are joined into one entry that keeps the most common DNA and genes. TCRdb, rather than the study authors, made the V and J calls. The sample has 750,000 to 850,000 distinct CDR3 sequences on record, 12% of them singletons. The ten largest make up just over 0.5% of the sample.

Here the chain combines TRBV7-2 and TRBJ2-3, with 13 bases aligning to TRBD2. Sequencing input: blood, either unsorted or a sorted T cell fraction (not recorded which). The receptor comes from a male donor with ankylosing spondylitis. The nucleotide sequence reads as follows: TGTGCCAGCAGCTCGACTGGACTAGCGGGAGTATCCCGAAAGTATTTT. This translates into CASSSTGLAGVSRKYF.